The clone carrying this TCR beta chain was seen a handful of times. Its antigen is not identified. This entry is derived from a study of early T cells in non-severe SARS-CoV-2 infection. As for the study in general: Alpha and beta chains were unpaired, from unsorted whole-blood bulk RNA.

TCRdb called the 5' RACE reads again in MiXCR, with one record for every CDR3 protein. Of 55,000 to 65,000 distinct CDR3 sequences in the sample, about 10% were seen once. The study, taken as a whole, reports: The matching step, a VDJdb search, favored anti-spike CD8 responses and missed private and CD4 specificities.

Deletions cut 7 bases from V and 2 bases from J, with 11 bases between. This CDR3 has 14 residues. Germline CDR1 and CDR2: SNHLY and FYNNEI. The specimen was whole blood. The V and J genes are TRBV2 and TRBJ2-2; no clear D. The receptor was derived from an adult who was a healthcare worker with PCR-confirmed SARS-CoV-2 infection or an uninfected control (not recorded which). In DNA form, the CDR3 reads TGTGCCAGCATTCCTGGGCTTAACACCGGGGAGCTGTTTTTT. Residues: CASIPGLNTGELFF.